These 19 T cell receptor beta chains were sequenced from one sample in a study of OX40 agonist ivuxolimab in advanced cancers. Assay: immunoSEQ multiplex PCR; the TCRdb copy retains only in-frame clones and omits some. The sample lists roughly 70,000 clones, approximately 84% occurring once. Specimen: CD4+ or CD8+ T cells sorted from blood, collected in a trial of the OX40 agonist ivuxolimab. These receptors all come from an adult with an advanced solid tumor such as melanoma, head and neck, liver or kidney cancer.

This clone was seen a single time. J is TRBJ2-3 and V is TRBV9; D remains unclear. V lost 3 bases and J lost 4, with 21 bases in between. Looked up from germline, CDR1 is SGDLS and CDR2 is YYNGEE. This CDR3 has 17 amino acids. CDR3 loop: CASSAPPAGPYADTQYF. The DNA for the CDR3 is TGTGCCAGCAGCGCACCCCCAGCCGGGCCCTACGCAGATACGCAGTATTTT.

The rearrangement links TRBV9 to TRBJ1-2; TRBD1 matches 8 bases. Trimming removed 0 bases from V and 4 bases from J; junction bases left unmatched: 5. The CDR3 runs to 15 residues. CDR1 is SGDLS and CDR2 is YYNGEE in the germline V gene. The CDR3 DNA reads as TGTGCCAGCAGCGTAGGGGCCCAGGGGGCCTATGGCTACACCTTC. Its translation is CASSVGAQGAYGYTF.

The chain joins TRBV11-2 to TRBJ1-4; no firm D call. This CDR3 has 12 residues. The V end lost 0 bases, the J end lost 15 bases, and 11 bases lay between the germline ends. The germline gives CDR1 SGHAT, CDR2 FQNNGV. CDR3 nucleotide sequence: TGTGCCAGCAGCTTAGATAGGAGGGAGTTGTTTTTT. Translation: CASSLDRRELFF.

This chain joins TRBV6-5 and TRBJ2-4; 7 bases map to TRBD1. Germline CDR1 reads MNHEY; CDR2 reads SVGAGI. CDR3 size: 13 residues. With V trimmed by 5 bases and J by 4 bases, 2 bases remained unmatched. The chain's CDR3 is CASSMGQKNIQYF. CDR3 coding DNA: TGTGCCAGCAGTATGGGACAGAAAAACATTCAGTACTTC.

CDR3 nucleotides: TGTGCCAGCAGCCAAGATTGGACCCCGTATACCAAAAACATTCAGTACTTC. Translating it yields CASSQDWTPYTKNIQYF. J is TRBJ2-4 and V is TRBV14; D ambiguous. The CDR3 runs 17 residues. Germline V gene lookup returns CDR1 SGHDN and CDR2 FVKESK. The V gene lost 0 bases and the J gene lost 2 bases, with 14 bases spanning the gap.

This sequence joins TRBV29-1 and TRBJ1-1; no reliable D call. With 4 bases removed from V and 2 bases from J, the gap between germline ends came to 11 bases. The length of the CDR3 is 13 residues. Germline CDR1 SQVTM, CDR2 ANQGSEA. The CDR3: CSVVRYTNTEAFF. Written as DNA, the CDR3 is TGCAGCGTTGTGAGATATACTAACACTGAAGCTTTCTTT. Complete variable domain (other parts from reference TRBV29-1 and TRBJ1-1): SAVISQKPSRDICQRGTSLTIQCQVDSQVTMMFWYRQQPGQSLTLIATANQGSEATYESGFVIDKFPISRPNLTFSTLTVSNMSPEDSSIYLCSVVRYTNTEAFFGQGTRLTVV.

The chain couples TRBV5-1 to TRBJ2-1; D possibly corresponds to TRBD1 (6 bases). From germline, CDR1 is SGHRS and CDR2 YFSETQ. CDR3 length: 18 amino acids. V dropped 3 bases and J dropped 0 bases, with 19 bases sitting between them. In DNA form, the CDR3 reads TGCGCCAGCAGCTACTACTATCTTGCGGACAGCTCCTACAATGAGCAGTTCTTC. This gives the protein CASSYYYLADSSYNEQFF.

The CDR3 region is CASRPHQVTYSGNTIYF. The CDR3 DNA follows: TGTGCCAGCAGACCTCATCAGGTCACCTACTCTGGAAACACCATATATTTT. The V and J genes are TRBV2 and TRBJ1-3; D remains unclear. Per germline, CDR1 SNHLY and CDR2 FYNNEI. Trimming cost V 6 bases and J 0 bases, with 18 bases left between them. The CDR3 consists of 17 residues.

The CDR3, as DNA: TGTGCCAGCAGTTACGGGGGCCTCTCCTACAATGAGCAGTTCTTC. Its protein product is CASSYGGLSYNEQFF. This chain links TRBV6-5 with TRBJ2-1; D perhaps matches TRBD1 (6 bases). Germline V CDR1 and CDR2: MNHEY, SVGAGI. Trimming took 2 bases from V and 0 from J, leaving 8 bases between them. The length of the CDR3 is 15 residues.

CDR3 coding DNA: TGTGCCACCAGCAGAACAGGGGTTGTCCCCTACGAGCAGTACTTC. Protein sequence: CATSRTGVVPYEQYF. The chain uses TRBV15 and TRBJ2-7; 7 bases are shared with TRBD1. This CDR3 has 15 residues. Unmatched junction bases numbered 6, after V lost 2 bases and J lost 2 bases. Per germline, CDR1 LNHNV and CDR2 YYDKDF (reference sequence).

The V call is TRBV29-1, the J call TRBJ2-7, with 7 bases matching TRBD1. Germline V gives CDR1 SQVTM, CDR2 ANQGSEA. The CDR3 covers 12 residues. V shed 8 bases, J shed 5 bases, and the junction held 9 bases outside the gene matches. Here the CDR3 DNA reads TGCAGCTTTAAGGGACAGATGGACGAGCAGTACTTC. Translating gives CSFKGQMDEQYF.

This chain joins TRBV5-1 and TRBJ2-5, with D possibly matching TRBD2 (6 bases). Germline loops: CDR1 SGHRS, CDR2 YFSETQ. The CDR3 is 14 residues long. V was shortened by 6 bases and J by 5 bases, with 17 bases between the two germline ends. The CDR3: CASTSGLQSETQYF. In nucleotides, the CDR3 is TGCGCCAGCACCTCGGGACTTCAATCGGAGACCCAGTACTTC.

In this sample, this clone turned up a few times. The chain couples TRBV7-2 to TRBJ2-5; the match to TRBD2 covers 12 bases. The V gene end was trimmed by 1 base and the J gene end by 1 base; junction bases not matched to a gene: 7. Germline CDR1 SGHTA, CDR2 FQGNSA. The CDR3 length is 18 residues. CDR3 nucleotides: TGTGCCAGCAGCTTAGGGCCTAGCGGGGGGGCTCTCCAAGAGACCCAGTACTTC. It encodes CASSLGPSGGALQETQYF. Full variable domain (rest looked up from reference TRBV7-2 and TRBJ2-5): GAGVSQSPSNKVTEKGKDVELRCDPISGHTALYWYRQSLGQGLEFLIYFQGNSAPDKSGLPSDRFSAERTGGSVSTLTIQRTQQEDSAVYLCASSLGPSGGALQETQYFGPGTRLLVL.

V gene TRBV7-8 combines with J gene TRBJ1-1; D not certain. V lost 5 bases and J lost 4, with 14 bases in between. The CDR3 has 14 amino acids. Per germline, CDR1 SGHVS and CDR2 FQNEAQ. The CDR3 spells CASSAAGLFTEAFF. Here the CDR3 DNA reads TGTGCCAGCAGCGCAGCGGGTCTTTTCACTGAAGCTTTCTTT.

The chain carries TRBV14 and TRBJ2-2; D tentatively fits TRBD1 or TRBD2 (5 bases each). V lost 4 bases to trimming and J lost 8 bases, with 20 bases between them. The CDR3 consists of 16 residues. Germline V CDR1 and CDR2: SGHDN, FVKESK. The CDR3 DNA reads as TGTGCCAGCAGCCCCTCACTAGTGGGGGTTGTTGGGGAGCTGTTTTTT. Translating gives CASSPSLVGVVGELFF.

V gene TRBV7-9 combines with J gene TRBJ1-3; maybe TRBD1 (6 bases). Trimming shortened V by 5 bases and J by 6 bases, and 17 bases separated the two germline ends. Germline V CDR1 and CDR2: SEHNR, FQNEAQ (reference sequence). CDR3 length: 15 amino acids. The CDR3 is CASSRQALGINTIYF. The CDR3 region has the DNA TGTGCCAGCAGCCGACAGGCCCTGGGCATAAACACCATATATTTT. Full variable domain (remainder filled in from reference TRBV7-9 and TRBJ1-3): DTGVSQNPRHKITKRGQNVTFRCDPISEHNRLYWYRQTLGQGPEFLTYFQNEAQLEKSRLLSDRFSAERPKGSFSTLEIQRTEQGDSAMYLCASSRQALGINTIYFGEGSWLTVV.

This chain connects TRBV2 to TRBJ1-5, with D maybe TRBD1 (6 bases). Germline assignment: CDR1 SNHLY and CDR2 FYNNEI. Trimming cost V 1 base and J 3 bases, with 7 bases left between them. CDR3 length: 14 residues. The CDR3 DNA follows: TGTGCCAGCAGTGAAGGGACAGTCAATCAGCCCCAGCATTTT. Translation: CASSEGTVNQPQHF.

This clone was picked up many times. The chain is built from TRBV4-1 and TRBJ2-1; a weak D match, TRBD1 (5 bases). The length of the CDR3 is 14 residues. V was clipped by 11 bases and J by 8 bases, with 22 bases between them. Germline CDR1 is MGHRA and CDR2 is YSYEKL. The CDR3 sequence: CASRAGQPGDEQFF. CDR3 DNA: TGCGCCTCCAGGGCCGGTCAGCCGGGTGATGAGCAGTTCTTC.

Comment on this clone: Distinct nucleotide sequences in the sample also encode this CDR3. This chain connects TRBV5-5 to TRBJ1-4; D is unresolved. The V gene's germline CDR1 is SGHKS and CDR2 YYEKEE (reference sequence). Trimming stripped 0 bases from V and 0 bases from J, with 9 bases between. CDR3 length equals 16 residues. This CDR3 is CASSLDRSATNEKLFF. CDR3 bases: TGTGCCAGCAGCTTGGACAGAAGTGCAACTAATGAAAAACTGTTTTTT.